Listed below are T cell receptor beta chains from one sample, sequenced in a study of blood T cell repertoires in COVID-19. Produced via immunoSEQ multiplex PCR; TCRdb's table is partial and in-frame only. The sample includes roughly 280,000 clones, roughly 90% of them seen just once. Sequencing was performed on PBMCs or T cells enriched from blood (not recorded which). The receptors stem from a woman in her forties or fifties who had recovered from COVID-19. CDR3s include the opening cysteine and the closing phenylalanine or tryptophan. The order of the fields is D gene, J gene, V gene, clone size, CDR3 protein, CDR3 DNA. A D gene is named only where the DNA matches it firmly. Some rows mark clone size as missing; the rest say once, few, many or name a class of expanded clone.

TRBD1 TRBJ1-2 TRBV28 NA CATFRTGGGLSYGYTF TGTGCCACCTTCCGGACAGGGGGCGGTTTATCCTATGGCTACACCTTC
NA TRBJ1-3 TRBV14 NA CASSQAGGNTIYF TGTGCCAGCAGCCAAGCGGGTGGAAACACCATATATTTT
TRBD1 TRBJ1-4 TRBV7-2 NA CASSLGTGAGEEKLFF TGTGCCAGCAGCTTGGGAACAGGGGCCGGAGAGGAAAAACTGTTTTTT
NA TRBJ1-2 TRBV3-1/TRBV3-2 once CASSHYNGGTQGYTF TGTGCCAGCAGCCATTATAACGGGGGGACGCAGGGCTACACCTTC
NA TRBJ2-2 TRBV7-9 NA CASSRTNQSRLTGELFF TGTGCCAGCAGTCGCACCAACCAATCGCGTCTCACCGGGGAGCTGTTTTTT
TRBD1 TRBJ2-2 TRBV19 NA CASRGQIYTGELFF TGTGCCAGCCGGGGACAGATATACACCGGGGAGCTGTTTTTT
NA TRBJ1-4 TRBV3-1/TRBV3-2 NA CASSQSRTNEKLFF TGTGCCAGCAGCCAATCGAGGACTAATGAAAAACTGTTTTTT
TRBD1 TRBJ1-6 TRBV3-1/TRBV3-2 NA CASSPYPGQNNSPLHF TGTGCCAGCAGCCCATATCCGGGACAGAATAATTCACCCCTCCACTTT
TRBD2 TRBJ2-1 TRBV9 NA CASSAASGRSNEQFF TGTGCCAGCAGCGCCGCTAGCGGGAGAAGTAATGAGCAGTTCTTC
TRBD2 TRBJ2-3 TRBV18 NA CASSALGTSGTSDTQYF TGTGCCAGCTCCGCCTTGGGAACTAGCGGGACCTCAGATACGCAGTATTTT
NA TRBJ1-2 TRBV18 NA CASSGAGKGENGYTF TGTGCCAGCTCTGGTGCGGGAAAAGGGGAGAACGGCTACACCTTC
NA TRBJ1-2 TRBV3-1/TRBV3-2 NA CASSQERAHGYTF TGTGCCAGCAGCCAAGAGCGCGCGCATGGCTACACCTTC
NA TRBJ1-6 TRBV28 NA CASSLWGTQDSPLHF TGTGCCAGCAGTTTATGGGGGACACAAGATTCACCCCTCCACTTT
TRBD1 TRBJ2-1 TRBV19 NA CASSTGGQVNNEQFF TGTGCCAGTAGTACTGGGGGACAGGTGAACAATGAGCAGTTCTTC
NA TRBJ1-1 TRBV6-5 NA CASSSGLWANTEAFF TGTGCCAGCAGTTCTGGATTGTGGGCGAACACTGAAGCTTTCTTT
TRBD1 TRBJ1-5 TRBV19 NA CASSVDRGGNQPQHF TGTGCCAGTAGCGTGGACAGGGGAGGCAATCAGCCCCAGCATTTT
TRBD1 TRBJ1-5 TRBV19 once CASSIRQGAVQPQHF TGTGCCAGTAGTATCCGGCAGGGGGCTGTTCAGCCCCAGCATTTT
NA TRBJ2-1 TRBV7-2 NA CASRRAGSYNEQFF TGTGCCAGCAGGCGGGCGGGCTCCTACAATGAGCAGTTCTTC
TRBD1 TRBJ1-2 TRBV30 few CAWSVSRTGLRYTF TGTGCCTGGAGTGTATCCCGGACAGGTCTCCGCTACACCTTC
TRBD2 TRBJ2-1 TRBV5-1 NA CASSLGLAGGPSNEQFF TGCGCCAGCAGCCTGGGACTAGCGGGAGGGCCGTCAAATGAGCAGTTCTTC
NA TRBJ1-5 TRBV30 NA CAWSSQGLNQPQHF TGTGCCTGGAGTAGTCAGGGATTAAATCAGCCCCAGCATTTT
NA TRBJ1-5 TRBV4-3 NA CASSRAINQPQHF TGCGCCAGCAGCCGAGCTATCAATCAGCCCCAGCATTTT
NA TRBJ1-4 TRBV24-1 NA CATSEQGVEKLFF TGTGCCACCAGTGAACAGGGCGTTGAAAAACTGTTTTTT
NA TRBJ1-3 TRBV30 NA CAWRHPSGNTIYF TGTGCCTGGAGACATCCCTCTGGAAACACCATATATTTT